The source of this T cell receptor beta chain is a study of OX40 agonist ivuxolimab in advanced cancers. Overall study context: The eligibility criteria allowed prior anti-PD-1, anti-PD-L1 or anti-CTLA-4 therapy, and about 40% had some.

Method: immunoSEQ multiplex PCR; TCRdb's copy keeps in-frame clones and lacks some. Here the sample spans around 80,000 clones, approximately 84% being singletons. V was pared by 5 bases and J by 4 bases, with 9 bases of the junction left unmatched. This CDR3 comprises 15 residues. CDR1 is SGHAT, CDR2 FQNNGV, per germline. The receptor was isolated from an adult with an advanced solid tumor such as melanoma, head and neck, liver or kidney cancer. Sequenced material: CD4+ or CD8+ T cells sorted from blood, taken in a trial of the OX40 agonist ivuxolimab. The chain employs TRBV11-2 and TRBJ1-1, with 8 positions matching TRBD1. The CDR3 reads CASSLQGAVGTEAFF. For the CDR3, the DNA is TGTGCCAGCAGCCTCCAGGGGGCGGTGGGCACTGAAGCTTTCTTT.